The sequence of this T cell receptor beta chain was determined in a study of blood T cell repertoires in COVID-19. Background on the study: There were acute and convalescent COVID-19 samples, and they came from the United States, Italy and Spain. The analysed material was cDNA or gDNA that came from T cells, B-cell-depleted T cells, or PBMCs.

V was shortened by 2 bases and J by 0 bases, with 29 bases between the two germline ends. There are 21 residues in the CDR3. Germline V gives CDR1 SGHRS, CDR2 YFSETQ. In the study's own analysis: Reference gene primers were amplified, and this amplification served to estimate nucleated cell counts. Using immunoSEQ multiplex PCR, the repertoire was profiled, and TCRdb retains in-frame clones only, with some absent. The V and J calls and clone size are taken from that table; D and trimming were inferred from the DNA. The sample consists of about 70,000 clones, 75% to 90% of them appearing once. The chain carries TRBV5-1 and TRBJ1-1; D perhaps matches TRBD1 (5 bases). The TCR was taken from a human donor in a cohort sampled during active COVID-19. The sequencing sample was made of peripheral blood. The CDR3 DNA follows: TGCGCCAGCAGCTTTACAATACTGTCCGGACATATCGGCGGGATGAACACTGAAGCTTTCTTT. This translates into CASSFTILSGHIGGMNTEAFF.